The 12 T cell receptor beta chains below come from one sample, sequenced in a study of regulatory T cells in long-lasting Graves disease. Building the TCR beta libraries relied on iRepertoire HTBI primers, and CDR3 regions underwent Arm-PCR. Via MiXCR, TCRdb re-called the multiplex PCR reads, giving one row per CDR3 protein. In the table there are roughly 420,000 distinct CDR3 sequences, roughly 15% of which are singletons. Indicated time point: newly diagnosed GD, antithyroid drugs for less than 3 months. RNA extracted from PBMCs served as the sequencing template. The data were also submitted as part of a second study, on T cells in Graves' hyperthyroidism and ophthalmopathy.

Sequencing used peripheral blood mononuclear cells (PBMCs), obtained at new diagnosis, from a patient treated with antithyroid drugs. These receptors all stem from a woman aged 18-29 years with Graves disease.

This chain uses TRBV5-1 with TRBJ1-2; 8 bases line up with TRBD1. The V gene's germline CDR1 is SGHRS and CDR2 YFSETQ. V shed 4 bases and J 8 bases; nucleotides not matched to a gene: 7. This CDR3 region has 13 residues. The chain's CDR3 is CASSLIQGEGYTF. The CDR3 coding sequence is TGCGCCAGCAGCCTCATACAGGGGGAAGGCTACACCTTC.

This clonotype was seen ten or more times. V and J are TRBV6-1 and TRBJ1-1; no clear D gene. CDR1 and CDR2 (germline): MNHNS, SASEGT. The CDR3 sequence is 14 residues long. Trimming removed 9 bases at V and 0 bases at J, with 14 bases between. The CDR3 DNA follows: TGTGCCAGTAGGGAGGTCGGATTGAACACTGAAGCTTTCTTT. Amino acid sequence: CASREVGLNTEAFF.

This clonotype showed up many times. The rearrangement uses TRBV2 and TRBJ1-4; 8 nucleotides match TRBD1. The V segment lost 5 bases and the J segment 8 bases; nucleotides outside the gene matches: 4. The germline gives CDR1 SNHLY, CDR2 FYNNEI. The CDR3 runs to 13 residues. In DNA form, the CDR3 reads TGTGCCAGCAGTCCGGACAGGGAGGAAAAACTGTTTTTT. This codes for CASSPDREEKLFF.

This clonotype was seen many times. The rearrangement uses TRBV28 and TRBJ1-1; 8 positions match TRBD1. The CDR3 is made up of 15 amino acids. V trimming: 2 bases; J trimming: 0 bases; junction bases outside the gene matches: 2. CDR1 MDHEN and CDR2 SYDVKM come from the germline V gene. Here the CDR3 reads CASSLHRGLNTEAFF. In nucleotides, the CDR3 is TGTGCCAGCAGTTTACACAGGGGGTTGAACACTGAAGCTTTCTTT.

This clonotype was recorded a few times. V is TRBV28 and J is TRBJ2-2; D may be TRBD1 (5 bases). Trimming left V 5 bases short and J 7 bases short, with 8 bases between. Germline V gene sequence: CDR1 MDHEN, CDR2 SYDVKM. CDR3 size: 12 residues. CDR3 region: CASSQGFGELFF. In nucleotides, the CDR3 is TGTGCCAGCAGTCAGGGATTCGGGGAGCTGTTTTTT.

The chain employs TRBV30 and TRBJ1-6; no reliable D call. V was trimmed by 0 bases and J by 3 bases, leaving 15 bases between them. This CDR3 spans 17 amino acids. Germline CDR1 is GTSNPN and CDR2 is SVGIG (reference sequence). The CDR3 is CAWSVLPPRVYNSPLHF. The CDR3 DNA is TGTGCCTGGAGTGTACTTCCACCCAGAGTCTATAATTCACCCCTCCACTTT. Full variable domain (outside the CDR3, taken from reference TRBV30 and TRBJ1-6): SQTIHQWPATLVQPVGSPLSLECTVEGTSNPNLYWYRQAAGRGLQLLFYSVGIGQISSEVPQNLSASRPQDRQFILSSKKLLLSDSGFYLCAWSVLPPRVYNSPLHFGNGTRLTVT.

This clonotype was found a few times. This rearrangement joins TRBV3-1 to TRBJ2-2, with 15 bases lining up with TRBD2. V shed 0 bases, J shed 7 bases, and the junction held 9 bases outside the gene matches. This CDR3 contains 19 residues. CDR1 and CDR2 (germline): LGHDT, YNNKEL (reference sequence). This CDR3 is CASSQDGLAGGLEVGELFF. DNA for the CDR3: TGTGCCAGCAGCCAAGATGGACTAGCGGGAGGGCTTGAGGTCGGGGAGCTGTTTTTT.

This clonotype was detected ten times or more. The chain carries TRBV7-2 and TRBJ1-5, with D perhaps matching TRBD1 (6 bases). Trimming took 1 base from V and 5 from J, leaving 12 bases between them. CDR1 is SGHTA and CDR2 is FQGNSA in the germline V gene. The CDR3 runs 15 residues. The CDR3 here is CASSLGPGGHQPQHF. CDR3 DNA sequence: TGTGCCAGCAGCTTAGGGCCTGGGGGGCATCAGCCCCAGCATTTT.

This clonotype has a count of ten or more. The chain has TRBV10-3 and TRBJ2-7; either TRBD1 or TRBD2 may fit D (5 bases each). This CDR3 is 16 amino acids long. Germline CDR1 is ENHRY and CDR2 is SYGVKD. The ends were cut back, 2 bases at V and 2 bases at J, with 16 bases in the middle. This chain's CDR3 is CAISERSVGDTYEQYF. Here the CDR3 DNA reads TGTGCCATCAGTGAGAGGTCTGTGGGGGATACCTACGAGCAGTACTTC.

As to this clonotype: This likely traces to a read error, being one base from a far larger clone. The J gene is TRBJ2-1, the V gene TRBV2; 7 bases align to TRBD2. Germline V lookup: CDR1 SNHLY, CDR2 FYNNEI. This CDR3 is built from 15 residues. V shed 7 bases and J 10 bases; nucleotides not matched to a gene: 16. The CDR3 DNA reads TGTGCCAGCACTCCTCAGCGGGACTGGGGCTACGAGCAGTTCTTC. Protein product: CASTPQRDWGYEQFF.

This clonotype was seen ten or more times. This chain links TRBV30 with TRBJ2-3, with TRBD1 matching 7 bases. V was pared by 1 base and J by 0 bases, with 4 bases of the junction left unmatched. The CDR3 runs to 15 residues. Germline V CDR1 and CDR2: GTSNPN, SVGIG (reference sequence). CDR3 residues: CAWSAGTESTDTQYF. The CDR3 nucleotides are TGTGCCTGGAGTGCCGGGACAGAGAGCACAGATACGCAGTATTTT.

Many counts were recorded for this clonotype. This sequence joins TRBV7-9 and TRBJ2-2; possibly TRBD2 for D (6 bases). The CDR3 extends over 16 amino acids. V shed 3 bases and J shed 5 bases, with 16 bases lying between them. Germline V lookup: CDR1 SEHNR, CDR2 FQNEAQ (reference sequence). Here the CDR3 reads CASSLRIGRSTGELFF. CDR3 nucleotide sequence: TGTGCCAGCAGCTTGAGGATCGGGAGATCAACCGGGGAGCTGTTTTTT.